The present T cell receptor (beta chain) was sequenced within a study of shared clonotypes between healthy human individuals. Study-level findings and limits: Relative to their counterparts shared across all four donors, non-shared clonotypes exhibited diminished generation probabilities.

This CDR3 contains 16 residues. Germline V CDR1 and CDR2: SGHTA, FQGNSA. V was clipped by 1 base and J by 10 bases; unmatched bases: 10. This clone was counted a single time. Its antigen is unidentified. Data came from immunoSEQ multiplex PCR; TCRdb stores just in-frame clones and leaves some out. The sample yields approximately 2,300,000 clones, under 95% seen once. This receptor was taken from a man younger than 35 in good health. Some clones in this sample may be carry-over from other donors' samples. The sequenced material came from naive CD4+ T cells from PBMCs. Documented subset: CD45RA+ positively selected. The chain joins TRBV7-2 to TRBJ2-1; 10 bases agree with TRBD2. CDR3: CASSLEGASGSWEQFF. For the CDR3, the DNA is TGTGCCAGCAGCTTAGAGGGGGCTAGCGGGAGTTGGGAGCAGTTCTTC.